A selection of T cell receptor beta chains follows, all from one sample in a study of cytomegalovirus exposure and HLA in healthy donors. Profiling relied on immunoSEQ multiplex PCR, and the TCRdb table lists in-frame clones only, not all of them. The sample records about 120,000 clones, around 86% being singletons. Sequenced: PBMCs. The origin of the receptors is a man in his thirties or forties in good health and CMV-seronegative. Each CDR3 is given with its conserved first and last residue. Fields, in order: clone size, D gene, J gene, V gene, CDR3 protein, CDR3 DNA. D genes are given only for firm matches. Clone size is stated in some rows and not others, as once, few, many or a class when expanded.

size: -
D: -
J: TRBJ2-7
V: TRBV5-6
CDR3: CASSLWGTYSYEQYF
DNA: TGTGCCAGCAGCTTGTGGGGGACTTATTCCTACGAGCAGTACTTC

size: -
D: TRBD1
J: TRBJ2-7
V: TRBV29-1
CDR3: CSVTGTGYEQYF
DNA: TGCAGCGTGACCGGGACAGGTTACGAGCAGTACTTC

size: -
D: -
J: TRBJ2-5
V: TRBV21-1
CDR3: CASSKGTGKETQYF
DNA: TGTGCCAGCAGCAAAGGGACAGGAAAAGAGACCCAGTACTTC

size: -
D: TRBD1
J: TRBJ2-2
V: TRBV18
CDR3: CASSQQRRQGADTGELFF
DNA: TGTGCCAGCTCACAACAACGTCGACAGGGTGCGGACACCGGGGAGCTGTTTTTT

size: -
D: TRBD1
J: TRBJ1-5
V: TRBV29-1
CDR3: CSVYPGTANQPQHF
DNA: TGCAGCGTCTACCCCGGGACAGCTAATCAGCCCCAGCATTTT

size: -
D: TRBD1
J: TRBJ1-6
V: TRBV28
CDR3: CASSSVRTGQYSPLHF
DNA: TGTGCCAGCAGTTCCGTCCGGACAGGGCAATACTCACCCCTCCACTTT

size: -
D: TRBD1
J: TRBJ2-7
V: TRBV11-2
CDR3: CASSQKGQVFSYEQYF
DNA: TGTGCCAGCAGCCAAAAGGGACAGGTATTCTCCTACGAGCAGTACTTC

size: -
D: TRBD1
J: TRBJ2-3
V: TRBV5-1
CDR3: CASSSDRNTDTQYF
DNA: TGCGCCAGCAGTTCGGACAGGAACACAGATACGCAGTATTTT

size: -
D: -
J: TRBJ1-1
V: TRBV5-6
CDR3: CASSLVGRGNTEAFF
DNA: TGTGCCAGCAGCTTGGTTGGTAGGGGGAACACTGAAGCTTTCTTT

size: -
D: TRBD1
J: TRBJ2-3
V: TRBV18
CDR3: CASSPQRGQGARTDTQYF
DNA: TGTGCCAGCTCACCCCAACGGGGACAGGGGGCGCGCACAGATACGCAGTATTTT

size: -
D: -
J: TRBJ2-5
V: TRBV11-2
CDR3: CASSRRGAETQYF
DNA: TGTGCCAGCAGCCGTCGGGGGGCAGAGACCCAGTACTTC

size: once
D: -
J: TRBJ1-5
V: TRBV2
CDR3: CASSEGGRRSNQPQHF
DNA: TGTGCCAGCAGTGAAGGGGGCCGGAGAAGCAATCAGCCCCAGCATTTT

size: few
D: -
J: TRBJ2-2
V: TRBV29-1
CDR3: CSAMDREGGELFF
DNA: TGCAGCGCAATGGACAGGGAGGGCGGGGAGCTGTTTTTT

size: -
D: -
J: TRBJ2-1
V: TRBV5-6
CDR3: CASSWTENEQFF
DNA: TGTGCCAGCAGCTGGACAGAAAATGAGCAGTTCTTC

size: -
D: TRBD1
J: TRBJ1-4
V: TRBV2
CDR3: CASSEIGDSEKLFF
DNA: TGTGCCAGCAGTGAAATAGGGGACAGCGAAAAACTGTTTTTT

size: once
D: -
J: TRBJ1-1
V: TRBV6-5
CDR3: CASSYLGDTEAFF
DNA: TGTGCCAGCAGTTACTTAGGGGATACTGAAGCTTTCTTT

size: -
D: -
J: TRBJ2-5
V: TRBV25-1
CDR3: CASSDSYPKETQYF
DNA: TGTGCCAGCAGTGATTCCTACCCAAAAGAGACCCAGTACTTC

size: -
D: -
J: TRBJ1-1
V: TRBV9
CDR3: CASSSSPGMGTEAFF
DNA: TGTGCCAGCAGCTCTTCCCCAGGGATGGGGACTGAAGCTTTCTTT

size: -
D: -
J: TRBJ2-1
V: TRBV6-4
CDR3: CASSESAGLGQFF
DNA: TGTGCCAGCAGTGAATCTGCGGGCCTGGGGCAGTTCTTC

size: few
D: TRBD1
J: TRBJ1-5
V: TRBV4-3
CDR3: CASSQELAGGQPQHF
DNA: TGCGCCAGCAGCCAAGAATTGGCAGGGGGCCAGCCCCAGCATTTT

size: -
D: -
J: TRBJ1-2
V: TRBV28
CDR3: CASNGDWGYTF
DNA: TGTGCCAGCAACGGGGATTGGGGCTACACCTTC

size: few
D: -
J: TRBJ1-3
V: TRBV7-9
CDR3: CASSLAPGWNTIYF
DNA: TGTGCCAGCAGCTTAGCTCCGGGTTGGAACACCATATATTTT

size: -
D: -
J: TRBJ2-1
V: TRBV7-2
CDR3: CASSVNQGPGQFF
DNA: TGTGCCAGCAGCGTGAATCAGGGGCCTGGGCAGTTCTTC

size: -
D: -
J: TRBJ2-6
V: TRBV7-9
CDR3: CASSLTRSGANVLTF
DNA: TGTGCCAGCAGCTTAACCCGGTCTGGGGCCAACGTCCTGACTTTC

size: -
D: -
J: TRBJ1-4
V: TRBV5-1
CDR3: CASSFGQGSEKLFF
DNA: TGCGCCAGCAGCTTCGGGCAGGGGAGTGAAAAACTGTTTTTT

size: once
D: -
J: TRBJ1-1
V: TRBV5-1
CDR3: CASSRRGTPERNTEAFF
DNA: TGCGCCAGCAGTAGGCGCGGGACTCCTGAGAGGAACACTGAAGCTTTCTTT

size: -
D: TRBD1
J: TRBJ2-1
V: TRBV11-3
CDR3: CASSLALGTGSNEQFF
DNA: TGTGCCAGCAGCTTAGCCCTCGGGACAGGGTCTAATGAGCAGTTCTTC

size: few
D: TRBD1
J: TRBJ1-3
V: TRBV7-9
CDR3: CASSLAGQYSGNTIYF
DNA: TGTGCCAGCAGCTTAGCGGGACAGTACTCTGGAAACACCATATATTTT

size: -
D: TRBD1
J: TRBJ2-5
V: TRBV7-8
CDR3: CASSFGHGGTGVWKTQYF
DNA: TGTGCCAGCAGCTTCGGACACGGCGGGACAGGGGTTTGGAAGACCCAGTACTTC

size: -
D: TRBD1
J: TRBJ1-5
V: TRBV19
CDR3: CASSVGTGTNQPQHF
DNA: TGTGCCAGTAGTGTTGGGACAGGGACTAATCAGCCCCAGCATTTT

size: -
D: -
J: TRBJ1-1
V: TRBV11-2
CDR3: CASSLGGAGALNTEAFF
DNA: TGTGCCAGCAGCTTAGGGGGGGCGGGGGCCTTGAACACTGAAGCTTTCTTT

size: -
D: -
J: TRBJ2-1
V: TRBV5-1
CDR3: CASSSDIYNEQFF
DNA: TGCGCCAGCAGCTCCGACATCTACAATGAGCAGTTCTTC

size: -
D: -
J: TRBJ2-2
V: TRBV5-1
CDR3: CASSLVSIAANTGELFF
DNA: TGCGCCAGCAGCTTGGTGTCTATAGCCGCGAACACCGGGGAGCTGTTTTTT

size: -
D: -
J: TRBJ2-7
V: TRBV10-1
CDR3: CASSEITGYEQYF
DNA: TGCGCCAGCAGTGAGATCACGGGCTACGAGCAGTACTTC

size: once
D: -
J: TRBJ1-1
V: TRBV6-5
CDR3: CASSYFDRSEAFF
DNA: TGTGCCAGCAGTTACTTCGACAGAAGTGAAGCTTTCTTT

size: -
D: TRBD2
J: TRBJ2-1
V: TRBV9
CDR3: CASSSRTSGGLLNEQFF
DNA: TGTGCCAGCAGCTCCAGGACTAGCGGGGGGCTTTTGAATGAGCAGTTCTTC

size: -
D: -
J: TRBJ2-7
V: TRBV29-1
CDR3: CSVEPPYEQYF
DNA: TGCAGCGTTGAACCCCCTTACGAGCAGTACTTC

size: -
D: -
J: TRBJ1-1
V: TRBV2
CDR3: CVSRGGPSERAFF
DNA: TGTGTCAGCAGGGGTGGTCCCTCTGAGCGGGCTTTCTTT

size: -
D: TRBD1
J: TRBJ1-2
V: TRBV28
CDR3: CASSLGTGSSYGYTF
DNA: TGTGCCAGCAGTTTAGGGACAGGGAGCTCTTATGGCTACACCTTC

size: -
D: TRBD1
J: TRBJ1-2
V: TRBV27
CDR3: CASSLSTGGYQGYTF
DNA: TGTGCCAGCAGTTTATCGACAGGGGGTTATCAAGGCTACACCTTC